This record covers a single T cell receptor beta chain. Its cognate antigen is unknown. These data are taken from a study of Ad26.COV2.S vaccination and SARS-CoV-2 variants. For the study at large: Sample donor was a member of the COV1001 Ad26.COV2.S trial arm. Recipients of Ad26.COV2.S got it intramuscularly, once or twice 56 days apart. Study results and caveats: TCR breadth and depth analyses may have underestimated total T cell responses.

Assay used: immunoSEQ multiplex PCR; TCRdb lists only in-frame clones, some missing. The table records approximately 400,000 clones, 83% of them present only once. Treatment denoted: about 20 received Ad26.COV2.S at low or high dose, single or two shots; 5 received placebo; per-sample allocation not given. Sample collection was performed on day 63 after the first vaccine or placebo injection. A Boston adult aged 18-55 years was the donor. The CDR3 contains 15 residues. With V trimmed by 0 bases and J by 11 bases, 11 bases remained unmatched. CDR1 is MNHEY and CDR2 is SMNVEV in the germline V gene (reference sequence).

This receptor was identified in a person aged 18-65 years who received the Ad26.COV2.S COVID-19 vaccine or a placebo. V gene TRBV27 combines with J gene TRBJ1-1; 8 nucleotides agree with TRBD1. The starting material was peripheral blood, obtained in a trial of Ad26.COV2.S vaccine versus placebo. This chain's CDR3 is CASSLSMGTGRGAFF. As DNA, the CDR3 is TGTGCCAGCAGTTTATCGATGGGGACAGGCAGGGGGGCTTTCTTT.